The 20 T cell receptor beta chains presented below share a single source sample, sequenced in a study of cytomegalovirus exposure and HLA in healthy donors. Researchers ran the PCR with 60 Vbeta and 13 Jbeta primers. Assay: immunoSEQ multiplex PCR; the TCRdb copy retains only in-frame clones and omits some. The sample lists over 200,000 clones, 82% seen once, with around 5% in the top ten. The sample comprised PBMCs. The source of these receptors is a middle-aged woman in good health and CMV-seropositive.

This chain links TRBV27 with TRBJ2-3; D may be TRBD1 (5 bases). This CDR3 has 15 residues. Trimming took 5 bases from V and 5 from J, leaving 17 bases between them. Germline CDR1 is MNHEY and CDR2 is SMNVEV (reference sequence). Here the CDR3 reads CASSLSLGRGDTQYF. CDR3 coding DNA: TGTGCCAGCAGTCTGTCCCTCGGAAGGGGAGATACGCAGTATTTT.

The chain combines TRBV29-1 with TRBJ2-3; 12 bases map to TRBD2. After removal of 4 bases from V and 6 bases from J, the junction contained 5 bases not matched to a gene. The CDR3 has 14 residues. Germline V gene sequence: CDR1 SQVTM, CDR2 ANQGSEA. The CDR3 coding sequence is TGCAGCGTTGCACTAGCGGGAGGTAGCGATACGCAGTATTTT. Amino acid sequence: CSVALAGGSDTQYF.

This clone was counted a single time. The chain recombines TRBV19 with TRBJ1-3; perhaps TRBD1 as D (6 bases). The CDR3 is 15 amino acids. V lost 6 bases and J 1 base, leaving 13 bases between the germline ends. Germline assignment: CDR1 LNHDA and CDR2 SQIVND (reference sequence). The CDR3 region has the DNA TGTGCCAGTAGCGCCTCAGGGGATTCTGGAAACACCATATATTTT. Its protein product is CASSASGDSGNTIYF.

This clone was found once. The chain joins TRBV28 to TRBJ2-7; 8 bases fit TRBD1. The CDR3 runs 13 residues. The V and J ends lost 5 bases and 7 bases, in that order; junction bases with no gene match: 7. CDR1 is MDHEN and CDR2 is SYDVKM in the germline V gene. DNA of the CDR3: TGTGCCAGCAGTCCAGGGGGCGCGGGGGAGCAGTACTTC. Translated, it gives CASSPGGAGEQYF.

The chain uses TRBV19 and TRBJ1-1; TRBD1 matches 8 bases. The CDR3 sequence is 15 residues long. The trim removed 5 bases at V and 2 bases at J, leaving 7 bases unmatched. Germline V gene data show CDR1 as LNHDA and CDR2 as SQIVND (reference sequence). Here the CDR3 reads CASSPRQGTNTEAFF. For the CDR3, the DNA is TGTGCCAGTAGTCCACGACAGGGGACCAACACTGAAGCTTTCTTT.

The chain links TRBV5-1 to TRBJ2-1; 12 bases line up with TRBD2. J was trimmed by 7 bases and V by 0 bases; bases with no gene match: 5. The CDR3 loop spans 16 amino acids. From germline, CDR1 is SGHRS and CDR2 YFSETQ. As DNA, the CDR3 is TGCGCCAGCAGCTTGGCTCTAGCGGGGGGGATTAATGAGCAGTTCTTC. Amino acids: CASSLALAGGINEQFF.

The chain links TRBV7-7 to TRBJ2-1; perhaps TRBD2 as D (5 bases). CDR1 is SSHAT and CDR2 is FNYEAQ in the germline V gene (reference sequence). The CDR3 is 13 residues long. V was shortened by 4 bases and J by 4 bases, with 8 bases between the two germline ends. The DNA for the CDR3 is TGTGCCAGCAGCTCGGACTCGTACAATGAGCAGTTCTTC. This sequence encodes CASSSDSYNEQFF.

The chain couples TRBV11-1 to TRBJ2-1, with 8 bases identical to TRBD1. CDR1 and CDR2 from the germline V gene are SGHAT and FQDESV (reference sequence). The V and J ends lost 7 bases and 7 bases, in that order; junction bases with no gene match: 12. The CDR3 has 15 residues. The CDR3, as DNA: TGTGCCAGCACCTCACAAGTGACAGGGGTAAATGAGCAGTTCTTC. Its protein product is CASTSQVTGVNEQFF.

The genes are TRBV30 and TRBJ1-2, with D unclear. Germline V gives CDR1 GTSNPN, CDR2 SVGIG (reference sequence). V was trimmed by 3 bases and J by 7 bases, leaving 21 bases between them. The CDR3 totals 15 residues. Here the CDR3 DNA reads TGTGCCTGGAGCGAAGAAGGGAGGTTCCTGGGTGGCTACACCTTC. Translating it yields CAWSEEGRFLGGYTF.

The chain employs TRBV4-1 and TRBJ2-3; 9 bases match TRBD2. The CDR3 runs to 16 residues. V shed 4 bases, J shed 2 bases, and the junction held 7 bases outside the gene matches. Germline V gives CDR1 MGHRA, CDR2 YSYEKL. In nucleotides, the CDR3 is TGCGCCAGCAGCCCCGCGAGCGGGGGGTCCACAGATACGCAGTATTTT. Encoded protein: CASSPASGGSTDTQYF.

This chain connects TRBV4-3 to TRBJ1-6; no definite D call. Germline loops: CDR1 LGHNA, CDR2 YSLEER. The V and J ends lost 2 bases and 7 bases respectively, with 12 bases between them. The CDR3 extends over 15 amino acids. CDR3 coding DNA: TGCGCCAGCAGCCAAAGGGCCCGAGGGAATTCACCCCTCCACTTT. Translated: CASSQRARGNSPLHF.

The chain is built from TRBV7-2 and TRBJ1-1; D perhaps matches TRBD1 (5 bases). The CDR3 is 13 amino acids. Germline V lookup: CDR1 SGHTA, CDR2 FQGNSA. Trimming cost V 5 bases and J 6 bases, with 13 bases left between them. The CDR3 spells CASSPRAGPEAFF. CDR3 coding DNA: TGTGCCAGCAGCCCTCGCGCGGGGCCTGAAGCTTTCTTT.

CDR3 region: CASSRNRLTHTDTQYF. The CDR3 DNA sequence: TGTGCCAGCTCTCGCAATAGACTGACCCACACAGATACGCAGTATTTT. This chain joins TRBV18 and TRBJ2-3; D is uncertain. Germline V gives CDR1 KGHSH, CDR2 LQKENI. Between the trimmed V and J ends, which lost 6 bases and 2 bases, there was a span of 18 bases. This CDR3 has 16 amino acids.

This chain links TRBV2 with TRBJ1-2; TRBD1 might be the D (6 bases). CDR1 is SNHLY and CDR2 is FYNNEI in the germline V gene. V dropped 8 bases and J dropped 7 bases, with 11 bases sitting between them. There are 11 residues in the CDR3. Here the CDR3 reads CASWGPGGYTF. DNA of the CDR3: TGTGCCAGCTGGGGGCCTGGTGGCTACACCTTC.

The chain carries TRBV2 and TRBJ1-5; D may be TRBD1 (6 bases). This CDR3 is built from 14 residues. CDR1 is SNHLY and CDR2 is FYNNEI in the germline V gene. V was pared by 3 bases and J by 2 bases, with 8 bases between. The CDR3 reads CASSEGAGNQPQHF. The DNA of the CDR3 is TGTGCCAGCAGTGAGGGGGCGGGCAATCAGCCCCAGCATTTT. The whole variable domain, filled in from reference TRBV2 and TRBJ1-5, reads EPEVTQTPSHQVTQMGQEVILRCVPISNHLYFYWYRQILGQKVEFLVSFYNNEISEKSEIFDDQFSVERPDGSNFTLKIRSTKLEDSAMYFCASSEGAGNQPQHFGDGTRLSIL.

This clone appeared once. The CDR3: CSVEDLRGGPYEQYF. For the CDR3, the DNA is TGCAGCGTTGAAGATCTTCGGGGGGGGCCGTACGAGCAGTACTTC. The chain links TRBV29-1 to TRBJ2-7; 8 nucleotides line up with TRBD2. Germline CDR1 and CDR2: SQVTM and ANQGSEA. This CDR3 is 15 amino acids long. V trimming: 0 bases; J trimming: 4 bases; junction bases outside the gene matches: 8.

This sequence joins TRBV6-5 and TRBJ1-1, with TRBD1 as a possible D gene (5 bases). This CDR3 has 14 residues. V lost 0 bases to trimming and J lost 0 bases, with 5 bases between them. The V gene's germline CDR1 is MNHEY and CDR2 SVGAGI. The CDR3 spells CASSYSGVNTEAFF. CDR3 coding DNA: TGTGCCAGCAGTTACTCAGGGGTGAACACTGAAGCTTTCTTT.

CDR3 amino acids: CASSARLATNEKLFF. In nucleotides, the CDR3 is TGTGCCAGCAGTGCCCGACTTGCAACTAATGAAAAACTGTTTTTT. The V gene is TRBV27, the J gene TRBJ1-4; no definite D call. The CDR3 covers 15 residues. Germline lookup yields CDR1 MNHEY and CDR2 SMNVEV (reference sequence). V dropped 5 bases and J dropped 0 bases, with 10 bases sitting between them.

The genes are TRBV7-9 and TRBJ2-7, with 8 bases matching TRBD1. The trim removed 4 bases at V and 0 bases at J, leaving 8 bases unmatched. Germline V lookup: CDR1 SEHNR, CDR2 FQNEAQ (reference sequence). The CDR3 is 16 residues long. CDR3 protein: CASSSDRTGSSYEQYF. Here the CDR3 DNA reads TGTGCCAGCAGCTCCGATCGGACAGGGAGCTCCTACGAGCAGTACTTC.

This clone was found once. V usage is TRBV28 and J usage is TRBJ1-5, with 8 positions matching TRBD1. Germline V gene sequence: CDR1 MDHEN, CDR2 SYDVKM. This CDR3 region has 15 residues. With 2 bases clipped from V and 7 bases from J, the junction kept 7 bases outside the gene matches. The CDR3 bases are TGTGCCAGCAGTTTACCAACAGGGGGAGGACAGCCCCAGCATTTT. Protein product: CASSLPTGGGQPQHF.